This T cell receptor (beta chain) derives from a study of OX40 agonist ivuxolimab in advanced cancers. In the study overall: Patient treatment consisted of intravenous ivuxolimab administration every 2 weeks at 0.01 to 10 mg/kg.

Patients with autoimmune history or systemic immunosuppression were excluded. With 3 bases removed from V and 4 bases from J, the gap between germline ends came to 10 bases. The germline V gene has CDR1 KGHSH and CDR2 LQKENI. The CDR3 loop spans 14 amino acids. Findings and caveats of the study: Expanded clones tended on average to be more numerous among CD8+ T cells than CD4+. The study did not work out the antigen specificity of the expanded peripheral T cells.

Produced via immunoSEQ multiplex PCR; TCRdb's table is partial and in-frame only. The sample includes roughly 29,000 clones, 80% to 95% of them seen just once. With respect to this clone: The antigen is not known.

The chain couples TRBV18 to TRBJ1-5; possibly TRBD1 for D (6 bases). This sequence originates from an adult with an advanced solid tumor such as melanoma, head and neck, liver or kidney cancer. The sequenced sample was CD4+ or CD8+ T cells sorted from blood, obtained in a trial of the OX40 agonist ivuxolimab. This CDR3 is CASSPGQGNQPQHF. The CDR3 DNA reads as TGTGCCAGCTCACCGGGGCAGGGGAATCAGCCCCAGCATTTT. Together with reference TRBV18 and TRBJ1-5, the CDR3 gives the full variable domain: NAGVMQNPRHLVRRRGQEARLRCSPMKGHSHVYWYRQLPEEGLKFMVYLQKENIIDESGMPKERFSAEFPKEGPSILRIQQVVRGDSAAYFCASSPGQGNQPQHFGDGTRLSIL.